Sequencing of this TCR beta chain was carried out in a study of cytomegalovirus exposure and HLA in healthy donors. All donors participated as healthy donors of bone marrow. Missing from this donor's record is the CMV serostatus. The PCR was carried out with 60 Vbeta primers and 13 Jbeta primers. Profiling relied on immunoSEQ multiplex PCR, and the TCRdb table lists in-frame clones only, not all of them. The sample has fewer than 70,000 clones, approximately 83% seen once. V dropped 6 bases and J dropped 1; count of bases not matched to a gene: 4. This CDR3 spans 15 amino acids. Germline lookup yields CDR1 SGHAT and CDR2 FQNNGV. Comment on this clone: Its antigen is unidentified.

Study results and limitations: HLA allele associations emerged for roughly 16,000 TCR beta sequences in a later analysis, at 0.05 false discovery rate.

The specimen was PBMCs. The clonotype was recovered from a human donor in good health. The V and J genes are TRBV11-2 and TRBJ2-3; 10 bases fit TRBD2. The CDR3 DNA reads as TGTGCCAGCAGTGGAACTAGCGGGGGCACAGATACGCAGTATTTT. Residues: CASSGTSGGTDTQYF.